One and the same sample provided the 27 T cell receptor beta chains below, sequenced in a study of blood T cells in healthy people across ages. Primed by a sample-barcoded 5' primer and a J-beta primer mix, a second PCR proceeded for about 6 to 12 cycles. TCRdb analysed the 5' RACE reads with MiXCR anew, one entry per CDR3 protein. The sample shows 800,000 to 950,000 distinct CDR3 sequences, around 29% of them seen only once. This same sample was also taken into another study, of T cells of mothers and their children.

Sample: blood. The receptors here all came from a woman aged 35 to 49 in good health.

V is TRBV28 and J is TRBJ2-3, with 9 positions matching TRBD1. V was pared by 5 bases and J by 3 bases, with 6 bases of the junction left unmatched. This CDR3 comprises 15 residues. Germline values: CDR1 MDHEN, CDR2 SYDVKM. For the CDR3, the DNA is TGTGCCAGCAGTAGACAGGGGGTATGGACAGATACGCAGTATTTT. Translation: CASSRQGVWTDTQYF.

This clonotype was counted many times. J is TRBJ2-1 and V is TRBV9; D unresolved. Deletions cut 3 bases from V and 9 bases from J, with 13 bases between. In germline, CDR1 is SGDLS, CDR2 YYNGEE. This CDR3 contains 13 residues. The CDR3 DNA is TGTGCCAGCAGCGCTATGTATTCTGTTGAGCAGTTCTTC. It specifies CASSAMYSVEQFF.

The sample holds a few counts of this clonotype. This sequence may be a read error, since a much larger clone differs from it by one base. This chain uses TRBV5-1 with TRBJ2-5, with 11 bases fitting TRBD2. Trimming took 3 bases from V and 11 from J; bases not matched to a gene: 15. Germline V lookup: CDR1 SGHRS, CDR2 YFSETQ. CDR3 length: 16 residues. The CDR3 spells CASSSLAGGHYNEQYF. CDR3 coding DNA: TGCGCCAGCAGCTCCTTAGCGGGGGGGCACTACAATGAGCAGTACTTC.

This clonotype was picked up many times. The chain employs TRBV9 and TRBJ2-5; the D gene could be TRBD1 or TRBD2 (6 bases each). This CDR3 is 15 amino acids long. V was cut by 0 bases and J by 6 bases, with 15 bases left in between. The germline gives CDR1 SGDLS, CDR2 YYNGEE. CDR3 coding DNA: TGTGCCAGCAGCGTAGATGGGGGGCACTACAAGACCCAGTACTTC. Amino acids: CASSVDGGHYKTQYF.

The chain recombines TRBV11-2 with TRBJ1-3; TRBD1 might be the D (6 bases). V shed 5 bases and J shed 0 bases, with 11 bases lying between them. CDR1 SGHAT and CDR2 FQNNGV come from the germline V gene. The CDR3 length is 15 residues. Written as DNA, the CDR3 is TGTGCCAGCAGCCCGGGGGGCGGCTCTGGAAACACCATATATTTT. It specifies CASSPGGGSGNTIYF.

The sample holds a few counts of this clonotype. The chain combines TRBV12-3 or TRBV12-4 with TRBJ1-1; maybe TRBD1 (6 bases). The CDR3 is 13 amino acids. The V end was cut by 7 bases, the J end by 3 bases, with 12 bases between. CDR3 DNA: TGTGCCAGCACGTACAGGGTTGACACTGAAGCTTTCTTT. It translates to CASTYRVDTEAFF.

This clonotype was picked up a small number of times. The J gene is TRBJ1-6, the V gene TRBV12-3 or TRBV12-4; D possibly corresponds to TRBD1 (6 bases). V gave up 2 bases and J gave up 9 bases, with 14 bases separating them. The length of the CDR3 is 15 residues. CDR3 bases: TGTGCCAGCAGTTTACGGGAGGGGGAAAGTTCACCCCTCCACTTT. The encoded protein is CASSLREGESSPLHF.

This clonotype was seen at least ten times. The chain carries TRBV12-3 or TRBV12-4 and TRBJ1-2; maybe TRBD1 (6 bases). The CDR3 is made up of 13 amino acids. V shed 6 bases and J shed 4 bases, with 12 bases lying between them. The CDR3 DNA sequence: TGTGCCAGCAGACTTGGACAGCTCTATGGCTACACCTTC. Encoded protein: CASRLGQLYGYTF.

V usage is TRBV28 and J usage is TRBJ2-3, with 7 nucleotides matching TRBD1. The CDR3 totals 16 residues. The V gene end was trimmed by 6 bases and the J gene end by 2 bases; junction bases not matched to a gene: 11. Germline V gene lookup returns CDR1 MDHEN and CDR2 SYDVKM. CDR3 bases: TGTGCCAGCAGCCCCCGACCACAGGGGACCACAGATACGCAGTATTTT. This encodes CASSPRPQGTTDTQYF.

This rearrangement joins TRBV4-1 to TRBJ2-3; tentative D call: TRBD2 (7 bases). V was shortened by 6 bases and J by 4 bases, with 14 bases between the two germline ends. The CDR3 is 14 residues long. The V gene's germline CDR1 is MGHRA and CDR2 YSYEKL. The CDR3 DNA is TGCGCCAGCAGGGGGACGGGGGGCTCAGATACGCAGTATTTT. Translation: CASRGTGGSDTQYF.

As regards this clonotype: A read error is possible here, since a much larger clone lies one base away. The chain couples TRBV28 to TRBJ2-1; D remains unclear. The V end was cut by 3 bases, the J end by 8 bases, with 5 bases between. The CDR3 sequence is 11 residues long. Germline CDR1 MDHEN, CDR2 SYDVKM. CDR3 in DNA: TGTGCCAGCAGTTTTCACGATGAGCAGTTCTTC. As protein: CASSFHDEQFF.

Of note for this clonotype: An end of the junction does not agree with germline; a read error may underlie this. This chain links TRBV12-3 or TRBV12-4 with TRBJ1-1, with a possible D match to TRBD1 (6 bases). The CDR3 has 12 amino acids. CDR3 nucleotide sequence: TGTGCCAGCAGTACAGGGAAATTTGAAACTTTCTTT. The encoded protein is CASSTGKFETFF.

The gene calls are TRBV7-9 and TRBJ1-2; no definite D call. From germline, CDR1 is SEHNR and CDR2 FQNEAQ (reference sequence). This CDR3 spans 13 amino acids. Trimming pared 5 bases from V and 7 bases from J, leaving 14 bases between. The CDR3: CASSPPYLGGYTF. The CDR3 nucleotides are TGTGCCAGCAGCCCCCCTTATCTTGGTGGCTACACCTTC.

The chain couples TRBV9 to TRBJ2-1; tentatively, D is TRBD1 (6 bases). Germline CDR1 and CDR2: SGDLS and YYNGEE. Trimming left V 2 bases short and J 1 base short, with 10 bases between. This CDR3 is built from 15 residues. The CDR3 nucleotides read TGTGCCAGCAGCGTGTGGACAGAGTCCTACAATGAGCAGTTCTTC. Amino acid sequence: CASSVWTESYNEQFF. Based on the CDR3 plus reference TRBV9 and TRBJ2-1, the full variable domain is DSGVTQTPKHLITATGQRVTLRCSPRSGDLSVYWYQQSLDQGLQFLIQYYNGEERAKGNILERFSAQQFPDLHSELNLSSLELGDSALYFCASSVWTESYNEQFFGPGTRLTVL.

This clonotype was observed a few times. This rearrangement joins TRBV9 to TRBJ2-1, with a weak D call TRBD2 (7 bases). Germline loops: CDR1 SGDLS, CDR2 YYNGEE. The CDR3 consists of 17 residues. The germline V and J ends were trimmed by 4 bases and 4 bases, with 21 bases remaining between them. DNA of the CDR3: TGTGCCAGCAGCCGGATTGGGACTACAGGGACATACAATGAGCAGTTCTTC. Translating it yields CASSRIGTTGTYNEQFF.

The rearrangement joins TRBV14 to TRBJ1-6; D gene ambiguous. The length of the CDR3 is 15 residues. The ends were cut back, 5 bases at V and 6 bases at J, with 14 bases in the middle. Germline V gene data show CDR1 as SGHDN and CDR2 as FVKESK. Here the CDR3 DNA reads TGTGCCAGCAGCTCCATCACAGAGATTAATTCACCCCTCCACTTT. Its protein is CASSSITEINSPLHF.

The rearrangement links TRBV27 to TRBJ1-5; D may be TRBD1 (5 bases). The ends were cut back, 3 bases at V and 4 bases at J, with 10 bases in the middle. The V gene's germline CDR1 is MNHEY and CDR2 SMNVEV (reference sequence). This CDR3 region has 14 residues. Written as DNA, the CDR3 is TGTGCCAGCAGTTTTTGGGGGGATAATCAGCCCCAGCATTTT. Amino acids: CASSFWGDNQPQHF.

This clonotype was seen a few times. J is TRBJ1-2 and V is TRBV29-1; D is uncertain. There are 13 residues in the CDR3. V lost 2 bases and J lost 4, with 11 bases in between. CDR1 is SQVTM and CDR2 is ANQGSEA in the germline V gene. The CDR3 loop reads CSVETGFGYGYTF. The CDR3, as DNA: TGCAGCGTTGAAACGGGGTTTGGCTATGGCTACACCTTC.

The V gene is TRBV7-9, the J gene TRBJ2-3; 10 bases line up with TRBD2. This CDR3 spans 17 amino acids. V trimming: 1 base; J trimming: 3 bases; junction bases outside the gene matches: 7. Germline V gene data show CDR1 as SEHNR and CDR2 as FQNEAQ (reference sequence). The CDR3 reads CASSLGSSGSRTDTQYF. Here the CDR3 DNA reads TGTGCCAGCAGCTTAGGATCTAGCGGGAGTAGGACAGATACGCAGTATTTT. Drawing the rest from reference TRBV7-9 and TRBJ2-3, the complete variable domain is DTGVSQNPRHKITKRGQNVTFRCDPISEHNRLYWYRQTLGQGPEFLTYFQNEAQLEKSRLLSDRFSAERPKGSFSTLEIQRTEQGDSAMYLCASSLGSSGSRTDTQYFGPGTRLTVL.

The gene calls are TRBV2 and TRBJ1-1, with TRBD1 as a possible D gene (6 bases). Germline CDR1 and CDR2: SNHLY and FYNNEI. Trimming took 7 bases from V and 4 from J, leaving 13 bases between them. CDR3 length equals 13 residues. The CDR3 region is CASKRTDSTEAFF. The CDR3 coding sequence is TGTGCCAGCAAACGGACAGACTCCACTGAAGCTTTCTTT.

This clonotype has at least ten counts. The gene calls are TRBV7-2 and TRBJ2-3; 9 nucleotides match TRBD1. Trimming took 6 bases from V and 1 from J; bases not matched to a gene: 5. Germline V lookup: CDR1 SGHTA, CDR2 FQGNSA. The CDR3 is made up of 15 amino acids. CDR3 sequence reads: CASRPWTGGTDTQYF. CDR3 DNA: TGTGCCAGCAGGCCTTGGACAGGGGGCACAGATACGCAGTATTTT.

Remarks on this clonotype: A read error may be the cause here, since a much bigger clone is one base away. The chain joins TRBV12-3 or TRBV12-4 to TRBJ2-1, with no clear D. This CDR3 spans 12 amino acids. CDR3 sequence: CANSFWDGEQFF. The DNA for the CDR3 is TGTGCCAACAGTTTTTGGGATGGAGAGCAGTTCTTC.

The gene calls are TRBV28 and TRBJ1-2; 7 bases fit TRBD1. V lost 7 bases and J lost 4; bases outside the gene matches: 12. The V gene's germline CDR1 is MDHEN and CDR2 SYDVKM. The CDR3 is 15 amino acids. The CDR3 coding sequence is TGTGCCAGCACCCAAGCCAATCACAGGGGCTATGGCTACACCTTC. This sequence encodes CASTQANHRGYGYTF.

This clonotype was seen a handful of times. V usage is TRBV2 and J usage is TRBJ1-1; a possible D gene is TRBD1 (5 bases). CDR3 length: 15 residues. V lost 0 bases and J 3 bases, leaving 11 bases between the germline ends. Per germline, CDR1 SNHLY and CDR2 FYNNEI. This CDR3 is CASSEAQGKDTEAFF. CDR3 coding DNA: TGTGCCAGCAGTGAAGCGCAGGGAAAGGACACTGAAGCTTTCTTT.

The V and J genes are TRBV14 and TRBJ1-3; D possibly corresponds to TRBD1 (5 bases). Looked up from germline, CDR1 is SGHDN and CDR2 is FVKESK. V gave up 6 bases and J gave up 4 bases, with 16 bases separating them. This CDR3 contains 15 residues. CDR3 sequence: CASSGGQSGGNTIYF. In nucleotides, the CDR3 is TGTGCCAGCAGTGGAGGACAATCGGGGGGAAACACCATATATTTT.

The rearrangement uses TRBV2 and TRBJ1-4, with 9 bases lining up with TRBD1. The V gene end was trimmed by 7 bases and the J gene end by 8 bases; junction bases not matched to a gene: 11. Per germline, CDR1 SNHLY and CDR2 FYNNEI. The CDR3 is made up of 15 amino acids. DNA for the CDR3: TGTGCCAGCACCCCCGGGACAGGGATTAACGAAAAACTGTTTTTT. Translation gives CASTPGTGINEKLFF.

A remark on this clonotype: One base away lies a much larger clone, so this may be a sequencing read error. The rearrangement joins TRBV10-3 to TRBJ1-5, with 8 bases that match TRBD1. The CDR3 runs to 17 residues. CDR1 and CDR2 from the germline V gene are ENHRY and SYGVKD. CDR3 region: CVISEYRAGGSNQPQHF. The CDR3 DNA reads as TGTGTCATCAGTGAGTATCGGGCAGGGGGCAGCAATCAGCCCCAGCATTTT.